A selection of T cell receptor beta chains follows, all from one sample in a study of CD8 T cells in Susac syndrome. TCRdb passed the immunoSEQ multiplex PCR reads through MiXCR, listing each CDR3 protein once. The table records 150,000 to 200,000 distinct CDR3 sequences, around 95% of them present only once. The material sequenced was CD8+ T cells from PBMCs. The source of these receptors is a human donor with multiple sclerosis. CDR3s include the opening cysteine and the closing phenylalanine or tryptophan. A D gene is named only where the DNA matches it firmly. Some rows mark clone size as missing; the rest say once, few, many or name a class of expanded clone.

TGCGCCAGCAGGATGCGGGGCGCAGGTGGGGTCGAGCAGTACTTC,CASRMRGAGGVEQYF,.,.,TRBJ2-7,TRBV5-1
TGTGCCACCAGCGCCTGGGACTACGAAGCTTTCTTT,CATSAWDYEAFF,.,.,TRBJ1-1,TRBV15
TGCAGCGTTGAAAACAGGGGGAGCCGTGGCGAGCAGTACTTC,CSVENRGSRGEQYF,TRBD1,.,TRBJ2-7,TRBV29-1
TGCGCCAGCAGCCAAGAGTTGACCGGCTCAGCGAGATACAATGAGCAGTTCTTC,CASSQELTGSARYNEQFF,.,few,TRBJ2-1,TRBV4-1
TGTGCCAGCAGCCGCTACGGGACAGTAAACAATGAGCAGTTCTTC,CASSRYGTVNNEQFF,TRBD1,.,TRBJ2-1,TRBV9
TGTGCCAGCAGTGTCCCGACAGGGCTTGACACAGATACGCAGTATTTT,CASSVPTGLDTDTQYF,TRBD1,.,TRBJ2-3,TRBV6-1
TGTGCCAGCAGTTTCCAGACAGCCTACGAGCAGTACTTC,CASSFQTAYEQYF,.,.,TRBJ2-7,TRBV27
TGTGCCAGCAGCGTGGGCCGTTACAGGGAATCTGGCTACACCTTC,CASSVGRYRESGYTF,.,once,TRBJ1-2,TRBV9
TGCGCCAGCAGTGACGGTCCAGAACAGTACTTC,CASSDGPEQYF,.,.,TRBJ2-7,TRBV10-2
TGTGCCAGCAGCAGGGACCGCGCGGGGTTGGAGCAGTTCTTC,CASSRDRAGLEQFF,.,.,TRBJ2-1,TRBV12-3/TRBV12-4
TGTGCCAGCAGTTCGGGACTAGCGGGGTTCTACGAGCAGTACTTC,CASSSGLAGFYEQYF,TRBD2,.,TRBJ2-7,TRBV27
TGCAGCGATGCCGGGACAGGGTCTTATTTGCGATATGGCTACACCTTC,CSDAGTGSYLRYGYTF,TRBD1,.,TRBJ1-2,TRBV29-1
TGCGCCAGCAGCTGGGCACAGGGGGCCCCGTGGGAGCAGTACTTC,CASSWAQGAPWEQYF,TRBD1,.,TRBJ2-7,TRBV5-1
TGTGCCAGCCACTTGGGGGAGGATGGCTACACCTTC,CASHLGEDGYTF,.,.,TRBJ1-2,TRBV7-2
TGTGCCAGCGGCCCGACCGTAATCGACTCAAAAGTGTACAATGAGCAGTTCTTC,CASGPTVIDSKVYNEQFF,.,.,TRBJ2-1,TRBV3-1
TGTGCCAGCAGTCCCCCCCGGGGCCTACAAGAGACCCAGTACTTC,CASSPPRGLQETQYF,.,once,TRBJ2-5,TRBV12-3/TRBV12-4
TGTGCCACCAGCAGAGATCAGCCCGGCTCGAACGAGCAGTACTTC,CATSRDQPGSNEQYF,.,.,TRBJ2-7,TRBV15
TGTGCCAGCAGCCAAGATTCCGGGACAGCTCACTACGAGCAGTACTTC,CASSQDSGTAHYEQYF,TRBD1,.,TRBJ2-7,TRBV3-1
TGTGCCAGCAGCCCCCCCATGCTCTCCTACGAGCAGTACTTC,CASSPPMLSYEQYF,.,.,TRBJ2-7,TRBV3-1
TGTGCCAGCAGCTTGGGGCAGACAGATACGCAGTATTTT,CASSLGQTDTQYF,.,.,TRBJ2-3,TRBV5-6
TGTGCCTGGAGTGAGGGGGCGGCCTACGAGCAGTACTTC,CAWSEGAAYEQYF,TRBD1,.,TRBJ2-7,TRBV30
TGTGCCAGCAGCTTACGGACAGGAATCTACACTGAAGCTTTCTTT,CASSLRTGIYTEAFF,TRBD1,once,TRBJ1-1,TRBV7-2
TGCAGTGCTAGCGGTCTAGCGGATTACAATGAGCAGTTCTTC,CSASGLADYNEQFF,TRBD2,.,TRBJ2-1,TRBV20-1
TGTGCCAGCAGTGATACAGGATATCCCGATGAGCAGTTCTTC,CASSDTGYPDEQFF,.,.,TRBJ2-1,TRBV27
TGTGCCACCATGGACAGCGCGAACACCGGGGAGCTGTTTTTT,CATMDSANTGELFF,.,.,TRBJ2-2,TRBV24-1
TGTGCCAGCAGCCCCCTGGGTGAAGCTTTCTTT,CASSPLGEAFF,.,.,TRBJ1-1,TRBV7-9
TGTGCCAGCAGTTCCCAACCGGGGGGGCGCACAGATACGCAGTATTTT,CASSSQPGGRTDTQYF,TRBD2,.,TRBJ2-3,TRBV28
TGTGCCAGCAGTTTAGAAGGTTCAGGGGGCTACGAGCAGTACTTC,CASSLEGSGGYEQYF,TRBD1,.,TRBJ2-7,TRBV28
TGTGCCAGCAAGGCCCCCAGCAGTCAAGAGACCCAGTACTTC,CASKAPSSQETQYF,.,.,TRBJ2-5,TRBV2
TGTGCCAGCAGTTTGCCCGGGGCGCATCAGCCCCAGCATTTT,CASSLPGAHQPQHF,.,.,TRBJ1-5,TRBV27
TGTGCCAGCAGCTTGGGTAGCGGGAGGGTAGATGAGCAGTTCTTC,CASSLGSGRVDEQFF,TRBD2,.,TRBJ2-1,TRBV5-6
TGCGCCAGCAGTCAGGCGGGGAGCTCCTACAATGAGCAGTTCTTC,CASSQAGSSYNEQFF,.,few,TRBJ2-1,TRBV4-1
TGTGCCAGTAGTCCCGGACCAGCCTACGAGCAGTACTTC,CASSPGPAYEQYF,.,.,TRBJ2-7,TRBV19
TGTGCCAGCAGTTTACAGGGAAGACTAGCGGGGACCTCCTACGAGCAGTACTTC,CASSLQGRLAGTSYEQYF,TRBD2,.,TRBJ2-7,TRBV12-3/TRBV12-4
TGCAGCGCCGCGGGGGAGGGGACCGGGGAGCTGTTTTTT,CSAAGEGTGELFF,TRBD2,.,TRBJ2-2,TRBV29-1
TGTGCCAGCAGCTTCAGGGATGGCTCCTACGAGCAGTACTTC,CASSFRDGSYEQYF,.,.,TRBJ2-7,TRBV13
TGTGCCACCAGCAGTTCCGGGAACACAGATACGCAGTATTTT,CATSSSGNTDTQYF,.,.,TRBJ2-3,TRBV15
TGTGCCAGCAGTTCCGGGACGGACCCCTACGAGCAGTACTTC,CASSSGTDPYEQYF,.,.,TRBJ2-7,TRBV2
TGTGCCAGCAGCACCAATCCGGAGAACATTCAGTACTTC,CASSTNPENIQYF,.,.,TRBJ2-4,TRBV5-6
TGCAGTGCTAACGGACTACCCTTAGCCAAAAACATTCAGTACTTC,CSANGLPLAKNIQYF,.,.,TRBJ2-4,TRBV20-1
TGTGCCAGCAGCCTTAGGGACAGGGGGAATCAGCCCCAGCATTTT,CASSLRDRGNQPQHF,TRBD1,once,TRBJ1-5,TRBV12-3/TRBV12-4
TGTGCCAGCAGCCGAGGTGGGGGCTACGAGCAGTACTTC,CASSRGGGYEQYF,.,.,TRBJ2-7,TRBV16
TGTGCCAGCAGCCAGTCGACAGGGGAGAACACTGAAGCTTTCTTT,CASSQSTGENTEAFF,TRBD1,.,TRBJ1-1,TRBV3-1
TGCAGCGTTGCAGGGACCCTCTCTGGAAACACCATATATTTT,CSVAGTLSGNTIYF,.,.,TRBJ1-3,TRBV29-1
TGCGCCAGCAGCCTCATCTACAGGGTCCACGAGCAGTACTTC,CASSLIYRVHEQYF,.,.,TRBJ2-7,TRBV5-1
TGTGCCACCCCCCCGGCGACAGGGATCAGGGAGACCCAGTACTTC,CATPPATGIRETQYF,TRBD1,.,TRBJ2-5,TRBV2
TGCGCCAGCAGTCAAATCCAGTCCTATGGCTACACCTTC,CASSQIQSYGYTF,.,.,TRBJ1-2,TRBV23-1
TGTGCCAGCAGCGACACCGGGACACCTTACAATGAGCAGTTCTTC,CASSDTGTPYNEQFF,.,.,TRBJ2-1,TRBV9
TGTGCCAGCAGTTCAGACAGGGTGACCTACGAGCAGTACTTC,CASSSDRVTYEQYF,TRBD1,.,TRBJ2-7,TRBV28